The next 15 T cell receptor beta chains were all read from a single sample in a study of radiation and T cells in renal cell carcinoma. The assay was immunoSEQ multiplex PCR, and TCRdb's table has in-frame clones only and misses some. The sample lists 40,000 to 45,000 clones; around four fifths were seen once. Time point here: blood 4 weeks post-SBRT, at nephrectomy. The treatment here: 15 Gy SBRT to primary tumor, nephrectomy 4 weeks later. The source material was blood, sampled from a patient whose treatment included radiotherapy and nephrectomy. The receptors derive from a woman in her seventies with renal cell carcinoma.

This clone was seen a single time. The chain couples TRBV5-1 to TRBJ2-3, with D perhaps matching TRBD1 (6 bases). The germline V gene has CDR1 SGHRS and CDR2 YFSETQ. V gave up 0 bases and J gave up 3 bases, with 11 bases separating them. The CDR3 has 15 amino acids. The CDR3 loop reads CASSLAGTQTDTQYF. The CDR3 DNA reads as TGCGCCAGCAGCTTGGCCGGGACACAGACAGATACGCAGTATTTT.

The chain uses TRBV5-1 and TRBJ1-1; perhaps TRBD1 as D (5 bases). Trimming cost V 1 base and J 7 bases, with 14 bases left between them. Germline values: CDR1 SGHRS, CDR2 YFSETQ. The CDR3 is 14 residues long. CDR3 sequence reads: CASSLRTGGVEAFF. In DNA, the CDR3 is TGCGCCAGCAGCTTGCGGACCGGGGGAGTTGAAGCTTTCTTT.

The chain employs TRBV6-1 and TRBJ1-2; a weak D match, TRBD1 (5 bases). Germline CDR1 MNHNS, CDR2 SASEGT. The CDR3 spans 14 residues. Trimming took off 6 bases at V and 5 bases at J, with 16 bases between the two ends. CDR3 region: CASSDSGASYGYTF. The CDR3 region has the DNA TGTGCCAGCAGCGACAGCGGGGCCTCTTATGGCTACACCTTC.

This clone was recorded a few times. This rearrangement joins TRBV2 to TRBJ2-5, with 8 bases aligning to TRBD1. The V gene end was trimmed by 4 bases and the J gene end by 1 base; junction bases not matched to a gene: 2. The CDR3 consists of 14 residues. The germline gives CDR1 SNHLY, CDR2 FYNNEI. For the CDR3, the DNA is TGTGCCAGCAGTGTACAGGGGGTCCAAGAGACCCAGTACTTC. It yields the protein CASSVQGVQETQYF.

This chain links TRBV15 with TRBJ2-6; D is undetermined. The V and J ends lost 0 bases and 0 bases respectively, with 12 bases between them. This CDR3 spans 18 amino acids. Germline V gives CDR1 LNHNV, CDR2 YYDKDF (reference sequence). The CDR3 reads CATSREWLALSGANVLTF. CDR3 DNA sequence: TGTGCCACCAGCAGAGAATGGCTTGCACTCTCTGGGGCCAACGTCCTGACTTTC.

CDR3 region: CASSGRTARAGEQYF. DNA for the CDR3: TGTGCCAGCAGTGGGAGGACAGCCCGGGCCGGCGAGCAGTACTTC. The chain joins TRBV6-1 to TRBJ2-7; possible D gene TRBD1, 6 bases. The V gene lost 4 bases and the J gene lost 6 bases, with 19 bases spanning the gap. CDR1 and CDR2 from the germline V gene are MNHNS and SASEGT. The CDR3 extends over 15 amino acids.

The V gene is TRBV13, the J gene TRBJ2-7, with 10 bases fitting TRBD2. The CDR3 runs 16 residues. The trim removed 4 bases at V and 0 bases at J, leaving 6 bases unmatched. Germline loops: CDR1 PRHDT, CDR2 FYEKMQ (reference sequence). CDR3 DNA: TGTGCCAGCAGCTCACTTGGACTAGCGGCCTCCTACGAGCAGTACTTC. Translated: CASSSLGLAASYEQYF.

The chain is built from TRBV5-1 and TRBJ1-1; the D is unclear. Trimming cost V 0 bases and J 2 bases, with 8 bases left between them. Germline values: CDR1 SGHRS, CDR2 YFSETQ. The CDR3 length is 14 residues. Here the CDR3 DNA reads TGCGCCAGCAGCTTGGGACCGGCCAACACTGAAGCTTTCTTT. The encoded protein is CASSLGPANTEAFF.

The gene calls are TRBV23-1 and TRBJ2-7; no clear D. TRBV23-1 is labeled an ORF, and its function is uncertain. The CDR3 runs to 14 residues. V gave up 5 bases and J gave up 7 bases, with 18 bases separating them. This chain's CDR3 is CASSKKLKGAEQYF. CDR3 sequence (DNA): TGCGCCAGCAGTAAAAAACTAAAGGGCGCGGAGCAGTACTTC.

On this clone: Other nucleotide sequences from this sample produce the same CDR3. CDR3 nucleotides: TGCAGCGTTGTATCGGTATTTGCCTACAATGAGCAGTTCTTC. Translated, it gives CSVVSVFAYNEQFF. This chain connects TRBV29-1 to TRBJ2-1; D call uncertain. Per germline, CDR1 SQVTM and CDR2 ANQGSEA. This CDR3 has 14 amino acids. The V gene lost 4 bases and the J gene lost 2 bases, with 12 bases spanning the gap.

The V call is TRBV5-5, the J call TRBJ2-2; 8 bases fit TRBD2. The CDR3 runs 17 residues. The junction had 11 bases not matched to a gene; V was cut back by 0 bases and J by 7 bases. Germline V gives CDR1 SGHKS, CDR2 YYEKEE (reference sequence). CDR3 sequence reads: CASSLVPSGSAGGELFF. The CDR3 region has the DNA TGTGCCAGCAGCTTGGTCCCAAGCGGGAGTGCGGGCGGGGAGCTGTTTTTT.

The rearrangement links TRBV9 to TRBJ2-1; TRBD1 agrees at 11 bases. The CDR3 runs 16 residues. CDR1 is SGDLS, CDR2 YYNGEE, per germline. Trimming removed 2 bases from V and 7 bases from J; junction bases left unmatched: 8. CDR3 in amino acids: CASSVTTGTGGNEQFF. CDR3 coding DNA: TGTGCCAGCAGCGTCACAACCGGGACAGGGGGGAATGAGCAGTTCTTC. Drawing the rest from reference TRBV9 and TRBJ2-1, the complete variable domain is DSGVTQTPKHLITATGQRVTLRCSPRSGDLSVYWYQQSLDQGLQFLIQYYNGEERAKGNILERFSAQQFPDLHSELNLSSLELGDSALYFCASSVTTGTGGNEQFFGPGTRLTVL.

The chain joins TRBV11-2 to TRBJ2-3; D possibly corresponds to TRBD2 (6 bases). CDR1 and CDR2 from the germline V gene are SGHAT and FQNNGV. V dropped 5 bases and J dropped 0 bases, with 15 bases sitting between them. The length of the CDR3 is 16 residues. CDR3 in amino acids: CASSRPPGLSTDTQYF. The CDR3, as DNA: TGTGCCAGCAGCCGGCCTCCGGGACTGAGCACAGATACGCAGTATTTT.

CDR3 region: CASGLAGDTQYF. DNA of the CDR3: TGTGCTAGTGGTTTGGCCGGGGATACGCAGTATTTT. V and J are TRBV12-5 and TRBJ2-3; D is unclear. The V gene lost 1 base and the J gene lost 6 bases, with 5 bases spanning the gap. Germline V lookup: CDR1 LGHNT, CDR2 FRNRAP. The CDR3 has 12 residues.

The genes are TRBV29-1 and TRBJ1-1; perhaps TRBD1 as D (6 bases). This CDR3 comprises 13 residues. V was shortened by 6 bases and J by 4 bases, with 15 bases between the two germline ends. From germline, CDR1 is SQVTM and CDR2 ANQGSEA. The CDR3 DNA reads TGCAGCGTATCCTCAGGGGCGAGCACTGAAGCTTTCTTT. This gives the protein CSVSSGASTEAFF.